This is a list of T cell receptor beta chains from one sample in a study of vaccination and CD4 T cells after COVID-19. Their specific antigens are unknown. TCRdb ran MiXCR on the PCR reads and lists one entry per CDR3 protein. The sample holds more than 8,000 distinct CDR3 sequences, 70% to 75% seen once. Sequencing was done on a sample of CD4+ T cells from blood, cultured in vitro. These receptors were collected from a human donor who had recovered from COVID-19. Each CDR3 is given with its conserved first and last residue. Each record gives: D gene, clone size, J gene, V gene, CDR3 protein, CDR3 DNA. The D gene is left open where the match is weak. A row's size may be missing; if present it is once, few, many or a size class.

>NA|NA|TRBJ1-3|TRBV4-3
CASSQEPAVSSGNTIYF
TGCGCCAGCAGCCAAGAACCGGCGGTGAGCTCTGGAAACACCATATATTTT
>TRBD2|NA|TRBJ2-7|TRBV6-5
CASSYTGTSGTYEQYF
TGTGCCAGCAGTTATACCGGGACTAGCGGTACCTACGAGCAGTACTTC
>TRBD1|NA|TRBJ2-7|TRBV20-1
CSAPRSGQSSYEQYF
TGCAGTGCTCCAAGGTCGGGACAGAGCTCCTACGAGCAGTACTTC
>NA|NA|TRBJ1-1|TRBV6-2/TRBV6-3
CASSSLHHPNTEAFF
TGTGCCAGCAGTTCCCTACACCACCCGAACACTGAAGCTTTCTTT
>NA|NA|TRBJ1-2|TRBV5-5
CASSLIFTGEHYGYTF
TGTGCCAGCAGCTTGATCTTTACGGGGGAGCACTATGGCTACACCTTC
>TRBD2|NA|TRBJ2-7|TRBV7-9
CASSLVLAGTEQYF
TGTGCCAGCAGCTTAGTGCTAGCGGGTACCGAGCAGTACTTC
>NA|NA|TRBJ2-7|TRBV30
CAWSPGNGAYEQYF
TGTGCCTGGAGTCCCGGGAACGGGGCCTACGAGCAGTACTTC
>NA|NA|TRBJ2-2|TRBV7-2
CASSSTNTGELFF
TGTGCCAGCAGCTCGACGAACACCGGGGAGCTGTTTTTT
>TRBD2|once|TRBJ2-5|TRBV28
CASSVQAGGETQYF
TGTGCCAGCAGTGTACAAGCGGGAGGTGAGACCCAGTACTTC
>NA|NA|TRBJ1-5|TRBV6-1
CASRVPNQPQHF
TGTGCCAGCCGGGTTCCAAATCAGCCCCAGCATTTT
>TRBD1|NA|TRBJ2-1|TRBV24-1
CATSGRQGIYNEQFF
TGTGCCACCAGTGGACGACAGGGGATCTACAATGAGCAGTTCTTC
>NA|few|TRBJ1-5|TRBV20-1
CSARRSNQPQHF
TGCAGTGCTAGAAGGAGCAATCAGCCCCAGCATTTT
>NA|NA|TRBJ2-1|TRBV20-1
CSASDPTQEQFF
TGCAGTGCTTCAGACCCAACGCAAGAGCAGTTCTTC
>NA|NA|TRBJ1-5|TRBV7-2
CASSGVWGGNQPQHF
TGTGCCAGCAGCGGGGTTTGGGGTGGCAATCAGCCCCAGCATTTT
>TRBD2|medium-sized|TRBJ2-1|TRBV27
CASRRLLAGPAPFEQFF
TGTGCCAGCAGGAGACTCCTAGCGGGACCAGCCCCCTTTGAGCAGTTCTTC
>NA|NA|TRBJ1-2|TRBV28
CASRHGHYGYTF
TGTGCCAGCAGACACGGACACTATGGCTACACCTTC
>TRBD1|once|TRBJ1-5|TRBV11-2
CASSTSGGGTQPQHF
TGTGCCAGCAGCACCTCAGGGGGCGGAACTCAGCCCCAGCATTTT
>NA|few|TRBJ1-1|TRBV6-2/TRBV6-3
CASRSRGGTEAFF
TGTGCCAGCAGGAGTAGGGGGGGCACTGAAGCTTTCTTT
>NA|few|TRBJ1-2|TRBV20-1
CSAVSHLGGYTF
TGCAGTGCTGTAAGCCATTTAGGGGGCTACACCTTC
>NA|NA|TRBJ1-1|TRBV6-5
CASSYSAVSFWDTEAFF
TGTGCCAGCAGTTACTCTGCTGTGTCATTCTGGGACACTGAAGCTTTCTTT
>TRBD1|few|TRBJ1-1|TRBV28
CASRTQGANTEAFF
TGTGCCAGCAGGACACAGGGGGCTAACACTGAAGCTTTCTTT
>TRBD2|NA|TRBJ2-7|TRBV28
CASKESGRVYEQYF
TGTGCCAGCAAAGAAAGCGGGAGGGTTTACGAGCAGTACTTC
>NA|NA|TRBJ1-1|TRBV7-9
CASRPVIGRVNTEAFF
TGTGCCAGCAGACCAGTTATCGGCAGAGTGAACACTGAAGCTTTCTTT
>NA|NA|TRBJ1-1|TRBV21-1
CATTEAFF
TGTGCCACCACGGAAGCTTTCTTT
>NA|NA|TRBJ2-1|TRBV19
CASSIGQNLEQFF
TGTGCCAGTAGTATTGGACAGAACCTTGAGCAGTTCTTC
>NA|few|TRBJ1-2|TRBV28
CASSLGTSVGGYTF
TGTGCCAGCAGTTTAGGGACCTCTGTTGGGGGCTACACCTTC
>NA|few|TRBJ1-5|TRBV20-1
CSARGRQDQPQHF
TGCAGTGCTAGAGGGCGACAGGACCAGCCCCAGCATTTT
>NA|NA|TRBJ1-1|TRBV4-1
CASSPRDRTPGDTEAFF
TGCGCCAGCAGCCCACGGGACCGTACCCCGGGGGACACTGAAGCTTTCTTT
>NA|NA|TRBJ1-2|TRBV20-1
CSAQDKSTNGYTF
TGCAGTGCTCAAGATAAAAGTACTAATGGCTACACCTTC
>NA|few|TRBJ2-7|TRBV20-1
CSARVGEYEQYF
TGCAGTGCTAGGGTCGGGGAGTACGAGCAGTACTTC